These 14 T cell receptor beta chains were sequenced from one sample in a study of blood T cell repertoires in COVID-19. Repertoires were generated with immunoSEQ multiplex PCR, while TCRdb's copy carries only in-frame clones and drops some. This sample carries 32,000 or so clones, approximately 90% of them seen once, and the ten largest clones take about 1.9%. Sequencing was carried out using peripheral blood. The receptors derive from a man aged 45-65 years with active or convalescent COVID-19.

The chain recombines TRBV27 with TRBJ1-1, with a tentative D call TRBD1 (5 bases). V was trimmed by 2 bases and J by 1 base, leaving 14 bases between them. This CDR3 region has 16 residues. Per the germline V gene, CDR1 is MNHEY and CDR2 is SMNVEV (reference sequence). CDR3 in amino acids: CASSLELPGGNTEAFF. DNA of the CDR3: TGTGCCAGCAGTTTAGAGTTGCCGGGGGGGAACACTGAAGCTTTCTTT.

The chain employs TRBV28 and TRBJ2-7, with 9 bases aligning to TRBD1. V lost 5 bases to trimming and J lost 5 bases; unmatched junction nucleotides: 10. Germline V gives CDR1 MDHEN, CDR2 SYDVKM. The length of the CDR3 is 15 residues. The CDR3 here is CASSPWGQGNNEQYF. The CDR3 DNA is TGTGCCAGCAGTCCATGGGGACAGGGAAATAACGAGCAGTACTTC.

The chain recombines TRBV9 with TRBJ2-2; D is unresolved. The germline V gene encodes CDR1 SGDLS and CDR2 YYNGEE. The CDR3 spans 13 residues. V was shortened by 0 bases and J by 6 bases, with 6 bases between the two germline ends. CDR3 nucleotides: TGTGCCAGCAGCGTAGTAGCTGCCGGGGAGCTGTTTTTT. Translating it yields CASSVVAAGELFF.

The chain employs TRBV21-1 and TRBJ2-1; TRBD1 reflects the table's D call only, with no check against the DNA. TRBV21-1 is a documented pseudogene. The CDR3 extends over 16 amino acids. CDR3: CASSKGGQEPYNEQFF. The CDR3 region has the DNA TGTGCCAGCAGCAAAGGCGGACAGGAGCCCTACAATGAGCAGTTCTTC.

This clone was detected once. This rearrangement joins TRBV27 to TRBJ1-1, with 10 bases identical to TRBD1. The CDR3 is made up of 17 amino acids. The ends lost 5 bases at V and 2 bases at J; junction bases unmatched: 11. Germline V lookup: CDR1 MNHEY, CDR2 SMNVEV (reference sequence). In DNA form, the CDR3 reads TGTGCCAGCAGTCCTCATCCGGGACAGGGGACTAACACTGAAGCTTTCTTT. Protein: CASSPHPGQGTNTEAFF.

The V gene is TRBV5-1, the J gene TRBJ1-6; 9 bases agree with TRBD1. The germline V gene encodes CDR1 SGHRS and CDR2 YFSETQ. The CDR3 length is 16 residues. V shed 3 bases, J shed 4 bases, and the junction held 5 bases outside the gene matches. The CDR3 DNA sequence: TGCGCCAGCAGCTCGGCTGGGACAGGGTATAATTCACCCCTCCACTTT. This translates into CASSSAGTGYNSPLHF.

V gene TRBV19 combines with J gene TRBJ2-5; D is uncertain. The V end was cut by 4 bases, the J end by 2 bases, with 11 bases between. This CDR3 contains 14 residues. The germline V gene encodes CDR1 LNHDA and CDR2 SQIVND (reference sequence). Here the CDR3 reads CASSKELIQETQYF. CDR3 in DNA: TGTGCCAGTAGTAAAGAATTAATACAAGAGACCCAGTACTTC.

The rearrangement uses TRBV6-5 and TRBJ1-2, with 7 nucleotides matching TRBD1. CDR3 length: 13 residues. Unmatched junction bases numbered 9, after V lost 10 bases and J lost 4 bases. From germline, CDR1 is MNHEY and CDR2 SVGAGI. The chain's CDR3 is CATVDRYGYGYTF. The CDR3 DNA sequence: TGTGCCACCGTGGACAGGTACGGCTATGGCTACACCTTC.

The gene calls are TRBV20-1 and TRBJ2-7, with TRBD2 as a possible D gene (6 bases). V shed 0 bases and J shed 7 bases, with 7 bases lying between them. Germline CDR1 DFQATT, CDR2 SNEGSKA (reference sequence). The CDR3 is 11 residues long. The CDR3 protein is CSARDGREQYF. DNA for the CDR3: TGCAGTGCTAGAGATGGGAGGGAGCAGTACTTC.

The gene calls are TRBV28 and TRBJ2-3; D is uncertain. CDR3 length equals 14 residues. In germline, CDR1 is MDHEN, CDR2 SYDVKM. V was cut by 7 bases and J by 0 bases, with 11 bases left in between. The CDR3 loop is CASKSPPSTDTQYF. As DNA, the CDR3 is TGTGCCAGCAAGAGTCCCCCTAGCACAGATACGCAGTATTTT.

The DNA for the CDR3 is TGTGCCACCAGTGATTCGCACGGTTACGAGCAGTACTTC. This gives the protein CATSDSHGYEQYF. This chain connects TRBV24-1 to TRBJ2-7; D ambiguous. Trimming pared 2 bases from V and 4 bases from J, leaving 8 bases between. This CDR3 comprises 13 residues. The germline CDR1 and CDR2 sequences are KGHDR and SFDVKD.

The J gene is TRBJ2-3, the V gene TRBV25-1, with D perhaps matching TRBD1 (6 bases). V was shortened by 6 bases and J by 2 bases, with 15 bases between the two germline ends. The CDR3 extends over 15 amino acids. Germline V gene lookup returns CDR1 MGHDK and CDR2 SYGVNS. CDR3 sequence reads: CASSAGGHLTDTQYF. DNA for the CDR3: TGTGCCAGCAGCGCTGGGGGACACCTCACAGATACGCAGTATTTT.

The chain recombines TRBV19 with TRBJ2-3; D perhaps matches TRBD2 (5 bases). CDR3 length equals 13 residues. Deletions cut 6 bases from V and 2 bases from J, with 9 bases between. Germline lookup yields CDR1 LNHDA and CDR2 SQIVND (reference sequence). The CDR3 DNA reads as TGTGCCAGTAGGAGCGGATACACAGATACGCAGTATTTT. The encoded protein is CASRSGYTDTQYF. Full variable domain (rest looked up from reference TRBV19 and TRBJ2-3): DGGITQSPKYLFRKEGQNVTLSCEQNLNHDAMYWYRQDPGQGLRLIYYSQIVNDFQKGDIAEGYSVSREKKESFPLTVTSAQKNPTAFYLCASRSGYTDTQYFGPGTRLTVL.

The CDR3 spells CASSKGQLLAKNIQYF. For the CDR3, the DNA is TGTGCCAGCAGCAAGGGGCAGTTACTAGCCAAAAACATTCAGTACTTC. The rearrangement uses TRBV6-2 or TRBV6-3 and TRBJ2-4; a weak D match, TRBD1 (5 bases). Trimming shortened V by 6 bases and J by 0 bases, and 15 bases separated the two germline ends. Germline values: CDR1 MNHEY, CDR2 SVGEGT. The CDR3 has 16 residues.